The 25 T cell receptor beta chains presented below share a single source sample, sequenced in a study of response to subunit inactivated influenza vaccine. TCRdb re-called the RT-PCR reads with MiXCR, one entry per CDR3 protein. Among fewer than 400,000 distinct CDR3 sequences, 21% were seen once, and the ten largest hold approximately 10%. The specimen was PBMCs from blood, collected approximately 22 months after vaccination. The receptor source for this set is a man between 50 and 75 years old who received an inactivated influenza vaccine.

This clonotype has a handful of counts. The rearrangement links TRBV3-1 to TRBJ2-3; 7 positions match TRBD2. This CDR3 is 17 amino acids long. J lost 8 bases, V lost 3 bases, and 17 bases had no gene match. In germline, CDR1 is LGHDT, CDR2 YNNKEL (reference sequence). For the CDR3, the DNA is TGTGCCAGCAGCCAGGAACCTGGGGCTAGCGGAGCGGGTACGCAGTATTTT. Encoded protein: CASSQEPGASGAGTQYF.

This clonotype was found a few times. This chain joins TRBV5-1 and TRBJ1-4, with 12 bases identical to TRBD1. V was pared by 6 bases and J by 7 bases, with 10 bases of the junction left unmatched. This CDR3 comprises 16 residues. Germline loops: CDR1 SGHRS, CDR2 YFSETQ. Here the CDR3 reads CASTPGQGATSEKLFF. The DNA of the CDR3 is TGCGCCAGCACCCCGGGACAGGGGGCGACAAGTGAAAAACTGTTTTTT.

The gene calls are TRBV27 and TRBJ1-1, with D maybe TRBD1 (6 bases). Germline V lookup: CDR1 MNHEY, CDR2 SMNVEV (reference sequence). The CDR3 sequence is 15 residues long. V dropped 5 bases and J dropped 0 bases, with 13 bases sitting between them. The CDR3 bases are TGTGCCAGCAGTCTTTTGGGACATATGAACACTGAAGCTTTCTTT. Its translation: CASSLLGHMNTEAFF.

This clonotype was counted only a few times. V gene TRBV7-2 combines with J gene TRBJ2-7; TRBD2 matches 8 bases. CDR3 length: 14 amino acids. Looked up from germline, CDR1 is SGHTA and CDR2 is FQGNSA. The V and J ends lost 1 base and 7 bases, in that order; junction bases with no gene match: 6. The CDR3 DNA reads TGTGCCAGCAGCTTAGGAGCGGGGGTCAGGGAGCAGTACTTC. It is translated as CASSLGAGVREQYF.

The V and J genes are TRBV7-9 and TRBJ1-4, with unresolved D. Trimming pared 0 bases from V and 5 bases from J, leaving 10 bases between. Per germline, CDR1 SEHNR and CDR2 FQNEAQ (reference sequence). The length of the CDR3 is 15 residues. For the CDR3, the DNA is TGTGCCAGCAGCTTAGCCCGAAAAGGCAATGAAAAACTGTTTTTT. Amino acid sequence: CASSLARKGNEKLFF.

There are a few counts of this clonotype. V and J are TRBV3-1 and TRBJ1-1; D not certain. The V and J ends lost 5 bases and 8 bases respectively, with 21 bases between them. The CDR3 totals 15 residues. The germline V gene encodes CDR1 LGHDT and CDR2 YNNKEL (reference sequence). In DNA, the CDR3 is TGTGCCAGCAGCACGACCCCCGGGGTGAGGGCAGAAGCTTTCTTT. Translated, it gives CASSTTPGVRAEAFF.

This clonotype was seen ten or more times. The V and J genes are TRBV4-3 and TRBJ1-4, with D unclear. The germline V and J ends were trimmed by 7 bases and 8 bases, with 14 bases remaining between them. Germline CDR1 is LGHNA and CDR2 is YSLEER. The CDR3 totals 13 residues. CDR3 coding DNA: TGCGCCAGCAAAGACCGTCAAGGGGAAAAACTGTTTTTT. Translating it yields CASKDRQGEKLFF.

This clonotype was found a few times. The rearrangement uses TRBV20-1 and TRBJ2-1, with 7 bases that match TRBD2. This CDR3 spans 16 amino acids. The germline gives CDR1 DFQATT, CDR2 SNEGSKA (reference sequence). Unmatched junction bases numbered 7, after V lost 1 base and J lost 1 base. The CDR3 reads CSARGIISGSYNEQFF. DNA of the CDR3: TGCAGTGCTAGAGGGATAATTAGCGGGTCCTACAATGAGCAGTTCTTC.

The count of this clonotype is one. Written as DNA, the CDR3 is TGCGCCAGCAGTGAGTCTCTAGCGGGCGGATTCTCCTACGAGCAGTACTTC. Translation: CASSESLAGGFSYEQYF. The chain employs TRBV10-1 and TRBJ2-7; 8 bases are shared with TRBD2. J was trimmed by 0 bases and V by 0 bases; bases with no gene match: 7. CDR1 and CDR2 from the germline V gene are WNHNN and SYGVQD (reference sequence). This CDR3 comprises 17 residues.

This clonotype was recorded a few times. The chain couples TRBV6-5 to TRBJ1-2; no firm D call. Per germline, CDR1 MNHEY and CDR2 SVGAGI. V shed 0 bases and J shed 4 bases, with 12 bases lying between them. The CDR3 contains 15 residues. The CDR3 protein is CASSYSITATYGYTF. The CDR3 DNA sequence: TGTGCCAGCAGTTACTCGATCACGGCCACCTATGGCTACACCTTC.

The rearrangement joins TRBV29-1 to TRBJ2-1; 9 nucleotides agree with TRBD1. Per the germline V gene, CDR1 is SQVTM and CDR2 is ANQGSEA. J was trimmed by 9 bases and V by 0 bases; bases with no gene match: 12. The CDR3 covers 16 residues. This chain's CDR3 is CSVEDRFRTGAGEQFF. DNA for the CDR3: TGCAGCGTTGAAGATAGATTTCGGACAGGGGCAGGTGAGCAGTTCTTC.

This clonotype was observed a few times. This chain uses TRBV9 with TRBJ1-1, with D hard to call. Trimming removed 0 bases at V and 0 bases at J, with 6 bases between. The length of the CDR3 is 14 residues. Germline CDR1 reads SGDLS; CDR2 reads YYNGEE. The CDR3 reads CASSVAGLNTEAFF. The CDR3 DNA reads as TGTGCCAGCAGCGTAGCTGGGCTGAACACTGAAGCTTTCTTT. The variable domain in full, with the rest retrieved from reference TRBV9 and TRBJ1-1, is DSGVTQTPKHLITATGQRVTLRCSPRSGDLSVYWYQQSLDQGLQFLIQYYNGEERAKGNILERFSAQQFPDLHSELNLSSLELGDSALYFCASSVAGLNTEAFFGQGTRLTVV.

This chain connects TRBV7-8 to TRBJ2-3; 12 positions match TRBD2. This CDR3 region has 19 residues. Trimming removed 1 base from V and 1 base from J; junction bases left unmatched: 9. Germline loops: CDR1 SGHVS, CDR2 FQNEAQ. CDR3 nucleotides: TGTGCCAGCAGCTTAGTAAGGCTAGCGGGGGGGCGGCGCACAGATACGCAGTATTTT. Amino acids: CASSLVRLAGGRRTDTQYF.

The chain combines TRBV5-1 with TRBJ1-3; weak D call: TRBD1 (6 bases). V was shortened by 4 bases and J by 3 bases, with 14 bases between the two germline ends. The CDR3 extends over 15 amino acids. Germline V gene data show CDR1 as SGHRS and CDR2 as YFSETQ. This chain's CDR3 is CASSPTPTGGNTIYF. The CDR3 bases are TGCGCCAGCAGCCCTACACCGACAGGTGGAAACACCATATATTTT. Combining the CDR3 with reference TRBV5-1 and TRBJ1-3 gives the whole variable domain KAGVTQTPRYLIKTRGQQVTLSCSPISGHRSVSWYQQTPGQGLQFLFEYFSETQRNKGNFPGRFSGRQFSNSRSEMNVSTLELGDSALYLCASSPTPTGGNTIYFGEGSWLTVV.

The rearrangement joins TRBV7-3 to TRBJ1-2; TRBD1 aligns across 9 bases. V shed 5 bases and J 1 base; nucleotides not matched to a gene: 5. The CDR3 runs to 15 residues. From germline, CDR1 is SGHTA and CDR2 FQGTGA. In DNA, the CDR3 is TGTGCCAGCAGCGCACCGGGACAGGGTAACTATGGCTACACCTTC. Translating gives CASSAPGQGNYGYTF.

The gene calls are TRBV12-5 and TRBJ1-2, with unresolved D. Trimming removed 1 base at V and 1 base at J, with 7 bases between. CDR3 length equals 14 residues. CDR1 is LGHNT, CDR2 FRNRAP, per germline. The CDR3 bases are TGTGCTAGTGGTTTGGGACACTATAACTATGGCTACACCTTC. It is translated as CASGLGHYNYGYTF. The full variable domain, its missing parts supplied by reference TRBV12-5 and TRBJ1-2, is DARVTQTPRHKVTEMGQEVTMRCQPILGHNTVFWYRQTMMQGLELLAYFRNRAPLDDSGMPKDRFSAEMPDATLATLKIQPSEPRDSAVYFCASGLGHYNYGYTFGSGTRLTVV.

V and J are TRBV20-1 and TRBJ2-7, with 7 bases lining up with TRBD2. The length of the CDR3 is 16 residues. With 0 bases clipped from V and 0 bases from J, the junction kept 8 bases outside the gene matches. Germline V gene data show CDR1 as DFQATT and CDR2 as SNEGSKA (reference sequence). The CDR3 coding sequence is TGCAGTGCTAGAGATTTTCAGCGGGACCTCTCCTACGAGCAGTACTTC. Protein sequence: CSARDFQRDLSYEQYF.

There are many counts of this clonotype. This sequence joins TRBV5-1 and TRBJ2-7; TRBD1 matches 8 bases. CDR3 length: 15 amino acids. Germline V gives CDR1 SGHRS, CDR2 YFSETQ. V lost 0 bases and J lost 6; bases outside the gene matches: 8. The CDR3 nucleotides read TGCGCCAGCAGCTTGGACCCAGACAGGGGAAGCGAGCAGTACTTC. It specifies CASSLDPDRGSEQYF.

The rearrangement uses TRBV27 and TRBJ2-3; the match to TRBD1 covers 7 bases. The CDR3 sequence is 14 residues long. The germline V gene encodes CDR1 MNHEY and CDR2 SMNVEV (reference sequence). The J segment lost 4 bases and the V segment lost 8 bases, leaving 9 bases of the junction unmatched. The DNA for the CDR3 is TGTGCCAGCTCGGACAGGAAACCGTCAGATACGCAGTATTTT. The encoded protein is CASSDRKPSDTQYF.

This sequence joins TRBV20-1 and TRBJ2-3, with D possibly being TRBD2 (6 bases). CDR1 DFQATT and CDR2 SNEGSKA come from the germline V gene (reference sequence). CDR3 size: 15 residues. Deletions cut 6 bases from V and 2 bases from J, with 18 bases between. CDR3 nucleotides: TGCAGTGCCCCGGGACTTCGAAAAGACACAGATACGCAGTATTTT. As protein: CSAPGLRKDTDTQYF.

This clonotype was detected a few times. The chain couples TRBV7-9 to TRBJ2-7, with D possibly matching TRBD1 (5 bases). Germline V gene sequence: CDR1 SEHNR, CDR2 FQNEAQ (reference sequence). This CDR3 has 14 residues. V dropped 3 bases and J dropped 0 bases, with 9 bases sitting between them. The CDR3, as DNA: TGTGCCAGCAGCTTGCAGGACAACTCCTACGAGCAGTACTTC. This gives the protein CASSLQDNSYEQYF.

This clonotype appeared a few times. This clone may be a read error of a much larger clone one base away. V and J are TRBV28 and TRBJ1-2; no clear D. Trimming cost V 5 bases and J 9 bases, with 19 bases left between them. Germline-derived CDR1 and CDR2 are MDHEN and SYDVKM. The CDR3 has 14 amino acids. CDR3 in DNA: TGTGCCAGCAGTCCACCCAGTCGGGGAGGATGCTACACCTTC. Residues: CASSPPSRGGCYTF.

This clonotype has a handful of counts. The CDR3 here is CASSGTGGIGSNQPQHF. Here the CDR3 DNA reads TGTGCCAGCAGTGGGACAGGGGGCATAGGGAGCAATCAGCCCCAGCATTTT. The chain carries TRBV6-1 and TRBJ1-5; 11 nucleotides line up with TRBD1. The CDR3 is made up of 17 amino acids. V dropped 4 bases and J dropped 1; count of bases not matched to a gene: 6. Germline loops: CDR1 MNHNS, CDR2 SASEGT.

The J gene is TRBJ1-2, the V gene TRBV5-4; D remains ambiguous. Per the germline V gene, CDR1 is SGHNT and CDR2 is YYREEE (reference sequence). This CDR3 comprises 15 residues. Trimming pared 1 base from V and 2 bases from J, leaving 12 bases between. The DNA of the CDR3 is TGTGCCAGCAGCTTGAATGCCGCCGAAAACTATGGCTACACCTTC. Translation: CASSLNAAENYGYTF.

The CDR3 protein is CASSQDLGQNEKLFF. CDR3 DNA sequence: TGCGCCAGCAGCCAAGATTTGGGCCAAAATGAAAAACTGTTTTTT. The chain links TRBV4-1 to TRBJ1-4; D is undetermined. The CDR3 totals 15 residues. Germline CDR1 reads MGHRA; CDR2 reads YSYEKL. V lost 0 bases, J lost 5 bases, and 10 bases lay in between.